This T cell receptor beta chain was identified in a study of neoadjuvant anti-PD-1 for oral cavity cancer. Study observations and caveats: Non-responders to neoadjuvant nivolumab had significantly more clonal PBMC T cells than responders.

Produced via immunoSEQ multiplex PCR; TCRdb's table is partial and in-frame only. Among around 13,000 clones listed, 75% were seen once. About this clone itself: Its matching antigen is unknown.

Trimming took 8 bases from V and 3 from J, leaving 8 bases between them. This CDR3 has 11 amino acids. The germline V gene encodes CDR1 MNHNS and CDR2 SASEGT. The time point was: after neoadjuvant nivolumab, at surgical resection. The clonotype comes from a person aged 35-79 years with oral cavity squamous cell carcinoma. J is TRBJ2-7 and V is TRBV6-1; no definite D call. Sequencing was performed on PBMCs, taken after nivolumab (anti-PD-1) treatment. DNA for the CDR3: TGTGCCAGCGAGACCTACTACGAGCAGTACTTC. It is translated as CASETYYEQYF.